The 29 T cell receptor beta chains listed next were all sequenced from one sample in a study of control samples from healthy donors and cancer patients. Measured with immunoSEQ multiplex PCR; TCRdb has only the in-frame clones, and not every one. Found here are under 150,000 clones, more than 70% of them singletons; the top ten hold approximately 3.2%. The sample was blood. These receptors were obtained from a man between 35 and 55 years old in good health.

This clone has only a few counts. The V gene is TRBV12-3 or TRBV12-4, the J gene TRBJ1-5, with unresolved D. The CDR3 length is 13 residues. Trimming took 6 bases from V and 4 from J, leaving 10 bases between them. CDR3 in amino acids: CASRFGPNQPQHF. CDR3 nucleotide sequence: TGTGCCAGCAGGTTCGGACCTAATCAGCCCCAGCATTTT.

The J gene is TRBJ1-5, the V gene TRBV15, with D tentatively TRBD1 (5 bases). This CDR3 is 15 amino acids long. Germline CDR1 and CDR2: LNHNV and YYDKDF (reference sequence). V lost 1 base, J lost 2 bases, and 9 bases lay in between. The CDR3 region has the DNA TGTGCCACCAGCAGAGGGGGCCCAGGCAATCAGCCCCAGCATTTT. Residues: CATSRGGPGNQPQHF.

The chain is built from TRBV7-8 and TRBJ2-7; D is perhaps TRBD1 (6 bases). V shed 2 bases and J shed 3 bases, with 14 bases lying between them. The CDR3 extends over 15 amino acids. Germline CDR1 SGHVS, CDR2 FQNEAQ. The CDR3 DNA sequence: TGTGCCAGCAGCTTATCATTGGGACAATTCTACGAGCAGTACTTC. It is translated as CASSLSLGQFYEQYF.

The chain couples TRBV7-2 to TRBJ2-5; D gene uncertain. The CDR3 has 16 amino acids. Germline values: CDR1 SGHTA, CDR2 FQGNSA. V dropped 1 base and J dropped 5 bases, with 17 bases sitting between them. CDR3 in amino acids: CASSLVRAVVRETQYF. CDR3 bases: TGTGCCAGCAGCTTAGTACGAGCAGTGGTGAGGGAGACCCAGTACTTC.

The chain links TRBV18 to TRBJ2-5; maybe TRBD1 (5 bases). This CDR3 has 16 residues. Per germline, CDR1 KGHSH and CDR2 LQKENI. The germline V and J ends were trimmed by 0 bases and 5 bases, with 16 bases remaining between them. In DNA form, the CDR3 reads TGTGCCAGCTCACCACCGTACGGCCCAAAGGGGGAGACCCAGTACTTC. Amino acid sequence: CASSPPYGPKGETQYF. The variable domain in full, completed from reference TRBV18 and TRBJ2-5, reads NAGVMQNPRHLVRRRGQEARLRCSPMKGHSHVYWYRQLPEEGLKFMVYLQKENIIDESGMPKERFSAEFPKEGPSILRIQQVVRGDSAAYFCASSPPYGPKGETQYFGPGTRLLVL.

The rearrangement joins TRBV27 to TRBJ2-7; D perhaps matches TRBD2 (5 bases). V lost 6 bases and J 3 bases, leaving 15 bases between the germline ends. The CDR3 is 14 amino acids. The germline V gene has CDR1 MNHEY and CDR2 SMNVEV (reference sequence). DNA for the CDR3: TGTGCCAGCAGCCCCACCCCCCGGGGCTACGAGCAGTACTTC. Its protein is CASSPTPRGYEQYF.

V is TRBV7-6 and J is TRBJ2-2, with D possibly TRBD1 on 6 matching bases. The V gene's germline CDR1 is SGHVS and CDR2 FNYEAQ. Deletions cut 5 bases from V and 1 base from J, with 14 bases between. The CDR3 totals 16 residues. The CDR3 DNA is TGTGCCAGCAGCGCGTCCGGGACAAAGAACACCGGGGAGCTGTTTTTT. As protein: CASSASGTKNTGELFF.

The gene calls are TRBV2 and TRBJ1-2; the match to TRBD1 covers 11 bases. CDR3 length equals 14 residues. Germline V gene sequence: CDR1 SNHLY, CDR2 FYNNEI. The ends lost 8 bases at V and 4 bases at J; junction bases unmatched: 6. The CDR3 here is CASQGTGGPYGYTF. Written as DNA, the CDR3 is TGTGCCAGCCAGGGGACAGGGGGGCCCTATGGCTACACCTTC.

The chain couples TRBV7-2 to TRBJ2-7, with 9 bases lining up with TRBD1. Germline CDR1 reads SGHTA; CDR2 reads FQGNSA. The CDR3 is made up of 16 amino acids. The V and J ends lost 3 bases and 1 base, in that order; junction bases with no gene match: 7. CDR3 sequence: CASSFRPGQGSYEQYF. CDR3 bases: TGTGCCAGCAGCTTCCGCCCGGGACAGGGTTCCTACGAGCAGTACTTC. Looking up the rest from reference TRBV7-2 and TRBJ2-7 gives the full variable domain: GAGVSQSPSNKVTEKGKDVELRCDPISGHTALYWYRQSLGQGLEFLIYFQGNSAPDKSGLPSDRFSAERTGGSVSTLTIQRTQQEDSAVYLCASSFRPGQGSYEQYFGPGTRLTVT.

The V gene is TRBV14, the J gene TRBJ1-6, with D uncertain. Trimming shortened V by 0 bases and J by 5 bases, and 5 bases separated the two germline ends. From germline, CDR1 is SGHDN and CDR2 FVKESK. The CDR3 sequence is 14 residues long. CDR3 nucleotide sequence: TGTGCCAGCAGCCAAGACAATAATAATTCACCCCTCCACTTT. Translating gives CASSQDNNNSPLHF.

This sequence joins TRBV6-5 and TRBJ1-1; no clear D gene. CDR1 and CDR2 from the germline V gene are MNHEY and SVGAGI. The CDR3 contains 11 residues. V lost 7 bases and J 2 bases, leaving 5 bases between the germline ends. The CDR3 region has the DNA TGTGCCAGCATCCAAAACACTGAAGCTTTCTTT. It encodes CASIQNTEAFF.

There are a few counts of this clone. The chain has TRBV5-1 and TRBJ1-1, with 9 nucleotides matching TRBD1. With 0 bases clipped from V and 1 base from J, the junction kept 10 bases outside the gene matches. CDR1 is SGHRS, CDR2 YFSETQ, per germline. The CDR3 sequence is 18 residues long. This CDR3 is CASSLGHVYRGRNTEAFF. The CDR3 DNA is TGCGCCAGCAGCTTGGGGCATGTTTACAGGGGGCGGAACACTGAAGCTTTCTTT.

This clone occurred once. The rearrangement uses TRBV18 and TRBJ1-6, with 7 bases aligning to TRBD1. The CDR3 runs 17 residues. CDR1 is KGHSH, CDR2 LQKENI, per germline. The V and J ends lost 1 base and 5 bases, in that order; junction bases with no gene match: 8. CDR3 amino acids: CASSPLPGQSNNSPLHF. In DNA form, the CDR3 reads TGTGCCAGCTCACCACTACCGGGACAGTCGAATAATTCACCCCTCCACTTT. Looking up the rest from reference TRBV18 and TRBJ1-6 gives the full variable domain: NAGVMQNPRHLVRRRGQEARLRCSPMKGHSHVYWYRQLPEEGLKFMVYLQKENIIDESGMPKERFSAEFPKEGPSILRIQQVVRGDSAAYFCASSPLPGQSNNSPLHFGNGTRLTVT.

A few counts support this clone. The chain couples TRBV12-3 or TRBV12-4 to TRBJ1-3; D gene ambiguous. The ends were cut back, 7 bases at V and 2 bases at J, with 9 bases in the middle. This CDR3 has 13 residues. The CDR3 DNA follows: TGTGCCAGCACCTTCGGAACTGGAAACACCATATATTTT. This codes for CASTFGTGNTIYF.

The genes are TRBV3-1 (or the pseudogene TRBV3-2) and TRBJ1-3; D not resolved. Germline loops: CDR1 LGHDT, CDR2 YNNKEL (reference sequence). The CDR3 is 14 amino acids. The V end was cut by 3 bases, the J end by 0 bases, with 6 bases between. The CDR3 coding sequence is TGTGCCAGCAGCCATAAGGGCTCTGGAAACACCATATATTTT. It encodes CASSHKGSGNTIYF.

The rearrangement links TRBV9 to TRBJ2-3; tentative D call: TRBD2 (6 bases). This CDR3 has 15 amino acids. Germline CDR1 SGDLS, CDR2 YYNGEE. V lost 4 bases, J lost 3 bases, and 15 bases lay in between. The CDR3 spells CASSSLAGLTDTQYF. The CDR3 DNA sequence: TGTGCCAGCAGCTCGCTCGCGGGGTTGACAGATACGCAGTATTTT.

V is TRBV5-1 and J is TRBJ1-5, with 8 bases lining up with TRBD1. CDR3 length equals 15 residues. Germline V gene sequence: CDR1 SGHRS, CDR2 YFSETQ. V trimming: 2 bases; J trimming: 6 bases; junction bases outside the gene matches: 7. CDR3 protein: CASSLGGQGAQPQHF. CDR3 sequence (DNA): TGCGCCAGCAGCTTAGGAGGACAGGGTGCTCAGCCCCAGCATTTT.

The V and J genes are TRBV7-2 and TRBJ1-3, with D possibly being TRBD1 (5 bases). Trimming removed 5 bases at V and 3 bases at J, with 17 bases between. The CDR3 is made up of 16 amino acids. Germline CDR1 is SGHTA and CDR2 is FQGNSA. CDR3 DNA sequence: TGTGCCAGCAGCCCTCGCGGAGGGGTTATTGGAAACACCATATATTTT. Its translation is CASSPRGGVIGNTIYF.

The chain has TRBV6-6 and TRBJ2-7, with a tentative D call TRBD2 (5 bases). V was pared by 5 bases and J by 6 bases, with 20 bases between. This CDR3 region has 15 residues. Germline V gene lookup returns CDR1 MNHNY and CDR2 SVGAGI (reference sequence). Here the CDR3 DNA reads TGTGCCAGCAGTCCAGCGTCGAGAGGGAAGAGCGAGCAGTACTTC. Translating it yields CASSPASRGKSEQYF.

CDR3 nucleotide sequence: TGTGCCAGCAGCCAAAGTAGGGGGATCCAATACGAGCAGTACTTC. This encodes CASSQSRGIQYEQYF. The rearrangement links TRBV4-2 to TRBJ2-7, with D perhaps matching TRBD1 (6 bases). The CDR3 has 15 residues. Per the germline V gene, CDR1 is LGHNA and CDR2 is YNFKEQ. Trimming removed 2 bases from V and 4 bases from J, with 15 bases in between.

The chain has TRBV13 and TRBJ2-2; 9 bases align to TRBD1. CDR1 and CDR2 from the germline V gene are PRHDT and FYEKMQ (reference sequence). V was clipped by 5 bases and J by 4 bases; unmatched bases: 11. The CDR3 is 17 residues long. CDR3 in amino acids: CASSVRQGGTSTGELFF. Written as DNA, the CDR3 is TGTGCCAGCAGCGTCCGACAGGGGGGTACGAGCACCGGGGAGCTGTTTTTT.

The CDR3 bases are TGCGCCAGCAGCTTGGCCGTAGGACAGTACAATGAGCAGTTCTTC. As protein: CASSLAVGQYNEQFF. V usage is TRBV5-1 and J usage is TRBJ2-1, with D perhaps matching TRBD1 (6 bases). The CDR3 consists of 15 residues. Deletions cut 0 bases from V and 4 bases from J, with 11 bases between. CDR1 and CDR2 (germline): SGHRS, YFSETQ.

V and J are TRBV12-3 or TRBV12-4 and TRBJ1-5, with D unclear. The CDR3 extends over 12 amino acids. Deletions cut 3 bases from V and 6 bases from J, with 6 bases between. The CDR3 region has the DNA TGTGCCAGCAGTTTGTGGGGTCAGCCCCAGCATTTT. This codes for CASSLWGQPQHF.

The J gene is TRBJ1-2, the V gene TRBV11-2; maybe TRBD1 (6 bases). Germline V gene lookup returns CDR1 SGHAT and CDR2 FQNNGV. The CDR3 sequence is 15 residues long. Trimming removed 5 bases from V and 0 bases from J, with 13 bases in between. CDR3 sequence reads: CASSPRTDANYGYTF. The CDR3 DNA sequence: TGTGCCAGCAGCCCAAGGACAGATGCTAACTATGGCTACACCTTC.

The V and J genes are TRBV18 and TRBJ1-3, with TRBD1 matching 9 bases. Germline-derived CDR1 and CDR2 are KGHSH and LQKENI. Trimming cost V 5 bases and J 4 bases; bases outside gene matches: 6. The CDR3 runs to 15 residues. The chain's CDR3 is CASSSGTGIGNTIYF. The CDR3 DNA is TGTGCCAGCTCATCCGGGACAGGGATAGGAAACACCATATATTTT.

This clone was seen only a few times. The gene calls are TRBV30 and TRBJ1-5; 7 bases map to TRBD1. The V segment lost 1 base and the J segment 6 bases; nucleotides outside the gene matches: 3. The CDR3 length is 13 residues. In germline, CDR1 is GTSNPN, CDR2 SVGIG (reference sequence). CDR3 sequence: CAWSGQGGQPQHF. As DNA, the CDR3 is TGTGCCTGGAGTGGACAGGGCGGTCAGCCCCAGCATTTT.

This chain links TRBV24-1 with TRBJ2-7; D is unresolved. This CDR3 has 11 amino acids. Germline CDR1 is KGHDR and CDR2 is SFDVKD. V gave up 7 bases and J gave up 5 bases, with 8 bases separating them. The CDR3 spells CATSRLDEQYF. The CDR3 DNA follows: TGTGCCACCAGCCGTCTGGACGAGCAGTACTTC.

This clone was detected only a few times. Here the CDR3 reads CASSPPGGNEQFF. The CDR3 region has the DNA TGTGCCAGCAGCCCCCCAGGGGGGAATGAGCAGTTCTTC. The V call is TRBV7-2, the J call TRBJ2-1; tentatively, D is TRBD1 (7 bases). Trimming removed 5 bases from V and 7 bases from J, with 12 bases in between. Germline V gene lookup returns CDR1 SGHTA and CDR2 FQGNSA. The CDR3 consists of 13 residues.

This clone was observed a handful of times. The chain links TRBV19 to TRBJ2-7; 7 bases are shared with TRBD2. Germline V CDR1 and CDR2: LNHDA, SQIVND (reference sequence). The CDR3 loop spans 15 amino acids. The trim removed 6 bases at V and 5 bases at J, leaving 13 bases unmatched. The CDR3 is CASSYRGSGENEQYF. In DNA form, the CDR3 reads TGTGCCAGTAGCTACCGGGGCAGCGGGGAAAACGAGCAGTACTTC.